The 17 T cell receptor beta chains presented below share a single source sample, sequenced in a study of cytomegalovirus exposure and HLA in healthy donors. Here immunoSEQ multiplex PCR was the method, and the copy in TCRdb shows in-frame clones only, minus some. Among roughly 95,000 clones, about 85% were seen once, and the ten largest hold roughly 20%. Sequencing was performed on PBMCs. The receptors here all came from a young man in good health and CMV-seropositive.

The chain links TRBV5-1 to TRBJ1-3; 9 bases agree with TRBD1. The CDR3 totals 16 residues. The germline V gene has CDR1 SGHRS and CDR2 YFSETQ. V shed 0 bases and J 1 base; nucleotides not matched to a gene: 2. The CDR3: CASSLAGQGSGNTIYF. DNA for the CDR3: TGCGCCAGCAGCTTGGCGGGACAGGGTTCTGGAAACACCATATATTTT.

The chain combines TRBV28 with TRBJ2-3, with TRBD2 matching over 8 bases. J was trimmed by 5 bases and V by 7 bases; bases with no gene match: 8. Germline CDR1 is MDHEN and CDR2 is SYDVKM. The CDR3 loop spans 14 amino acids. Here the CDR3 reads CASNPGGGRDTQYF. CDR3 DNA: TGTGCCAGCAATCCCGGGGGGGGGAGAGATACGCAGTATTTT.

This clone has only a few counts. The CDR3 region has the DNA TGTGCCAGCCGAGGCGGGGCGCGAAATACGCAGTATTTT. It specifies CASRGGARNTQYF. The chain uses TRBV27 and TRBJ2-3, with D possibly TRBD2 on 6 matching bases. The CDR3 sequence is 13 residues long. Germline V gene data show CDR1 as MNHEY and CDR2 as SMNVEV (reference sequence). The V end was cut by 8 bases, the J end by 7 bases, with 16 bases between.

The chain links TRBV6-1 to TRBJ1-1; TRBD1 is a possible D gene (6 bases). The CDR3 runs to 13 residues. Germline lookup yields CDR1 MNHNS and CDR2 SASEGT. Trimming shortened V by 6 bases and J by 4 bases, and 12 bases separated the two germline ends. The CDR3 reads CASRLGASTEAFF. The CDR3 DNA follows: TGTGCCAGCAGGCTGGGGGCAAGCACTGAAGCTTTCTTT.

This clone was counted a single time. The chain is built from TRBV11-2 and TRBJ2-1; 7 bases line up with TRBD2. V lost 5 bases to trimming and J lost 3 bases; unmatched junction nucleotides: 7. Germline CDR1 and CDR2: SGHAT and FQNNGV. CDR3 length equals 15 residues. For the CDR3, the DNA is TGTGCCAGCAGCCCCTCGGGGACTAACTACAATGAGCAGTTCTTC. It is translated as CASSPSGTNYNEQFF.

The chain is built from TRBV25-1 and TRBJ2-5; 8 nucleotides agree with TRBD1. This CDR3 contains 16 residues. The V segment lost 5 bases and the J segment 1 base; nucleotides outside the gene matches: 9. CDR1 and CDR2 from the germline V gene are MGHDK and SYGVNS. The CDR3 DNA sequence: TGTGCCAGCAGTCCCCACGGCGGGACAGGCCAAGAGACCCAGTACTTC. It translates to CASSPHGGTGQETQYF.

The J gene is TRBJ1-4, the V gene TRBV5-1; 8 bases match TRBD1. Germline V gives CDR1 SGHRS, CDR2 YFSETQ. The CDR3 spans 16 residues. The ends lost 4 bases at V and 3 bases at J; junction bases unmatched: 8. The CDR3 spells CASSIGQGPPNEKLFF. CDR3 sequence (DNA): TGCGCCAGCAGCATCGGACAGGGTCCGCCTAATGAAAAACTGTTTTTT.

The chain recombines TRBV9 with TRBJ2-2, with 11 bases lining up with TRBD2. This CDR3 contains 17 residues. V was clipped by 1 base and J by 6 bases; unmatched bases: 8. The germline CDR1 and CDR2 sequences are SGDLS and YYNGEE. CDR3 in DNA: TGTGCCAGCAGCGTATCCCCACTAGCGGGAGCGTCCGGGGAGCTGTTTTTT. It encodes CASSVSPLAGASGELFF.

The V gene is TRBV10-3, the J gene TRBJ2-3; TRBD2 agrees at 7 bases. The CDR3 is 13 residues long. The V and J ends lost 8 bases and 6 bases, in that order; junction bases with no gene match: 8. Germline-derived CDR1 and CDR2 are ENHRY and SYGVKD. The CDR3 nucleotides read TGTGCCATCGGGGCGGGAGTTTTGGATACGCAGTATTTT. Translating it yields CAIGAGVLDTQYF.

V is TRBV9 and J is TRBJ2-2; TRBD2 aligns across 12 bases. Looked up from germline, CDR1 is SGDLS and CDR2 is YYNGEE. The junction had 3 bases not matched to a gene; V was cut back by 3 bases and J by 6 bases. The CDR3 contains 15 residues. The CDR3 loop reads CASSATSGGSGELFF. The CDR3 nucleotides are TGTGCCAGCAGCGCCACTAGCGGGGGGTCCGGGGAGCTGTTTTTT.

This chain joins TRBV18 and TRBJ2-7, with 7 bases identical to TRBD1. The CDR3 contains 15 residues. J gave up 0 bases and V 3 bases, and 5 bases lay outside the gene matches. Per germline, CDR1 KGHSH and CDR2 LQKENI. The CDR3, as DNA: TGTGCCAGCTCACCCGGACAGGCGAGCTCCTACGAGCAGTACTTC. Translating it yields CASSPGQASSYEQYF.

The chain carries TRBV5-6 and TRBJ1-2, with 8 nucleotides matching TRBD1. Trimming took 4 bases from V and 4 from J; bases not matched to a gene: 6. The length of the CDR3 is 14 residues. Germline V gives CDR1 SGHDT, CDR2 YYEEEE. CDR3 sequence reads: CASSPTGASYGYTF. The CDR3 DNA reads as TGTGCCAGCAGCCCGACAGGGGCCTCCTATGGCTACACCTTC.

The chain is built from TRBV5-4 and TRBJ2-7; 7 bases are shared with TRBD2. V was pared by 0 bases and J by 1 base, with 4 bases of the junction left unmatched. CDR3 size: 15 residues. Germline CDR1 reads SGHNT; CDR2 reads YYREEE (reference sequence). Here the CDR3 reads CASSLGQGLSYEQYF. Here the CDR3 DNA reads TGTGCCAGCAGCTTGGGGCAGGGACTATCCTACGAGCAGTACTTC. The full variable domain, with the rest looked up from reference TRBV5-4 and TRBJ2-7, is ETGVTQSPTHLIKTRGQQVTLRCSSQSGHNTVSWYQQALGQGPQFIFQYYREEENGRGNFPPRFSGLQFPNYSSELNVNALELDDSALYLCASSLGQGLSYEQYFGPGTRLTVT.

Comment on this clone: The sample contains more than one DNA sequence encoding this CDR3. The chain recombines TRBV6-5 with TRBJ1-1; TRBD1 might be the D (6 bases). This CDR3 region has 14 residues. The V gene lost 2 bases and the J gene lost 1 base, with 8 bases spanning the gap. Germline CDR1 and CDR2: MNHEY and SVGAGI. In DNA, the CDR3 is TGTGCCAGCAGTTACGGGGGGGCGAACACTGAAGCTTTCTTT. This encodes CASSYGGANTEAFF.

V and J are TRBV27 and TRBJ1-1, with a tentative D call TRBD1 (6 bases). Germline assignment: CDR1 MNHEY and CDR2 SMNVEV (reference sequence). The CDR3 runs to 14 residues. The V gene lost 5 bases and the J gene lost 1 base, with 11 bases spanning the gap. The CDR3 protein is CASSPDRWNTEAFF. In DNA, the CDR3 is TGTGCCAGCAGTCCCGACAGGTGGAACACTGAAGCTTTCTTT.

J is TRBJ2-6 and V is TRBV5-4; D is possibly TRBD1 (6 bases). The CDR3 is made up of 18 amino acids. V gave up 4 bases and J gave up 1 base, with 18 bases separating them. CDR1 and CDR2 from the germline V gene are SGHNT and YYREEE (reference sequence). CDR3 sequence reads: CASSHDRYKGSGANVLTF. The CDR3, as DNA: TGTGCCAGCAGCCACGACAGGTACAAAGGATCTGGGGCCAACGTCCTGACTTTC.

This clone was seen more than once but under ten times. The J gene is TRBJ2-2, the V gene TRBV7-3; 7 nucleotides line up with TRBD1. Germline loops: CDR1 SGHTA, CDR2 FQGTGA. The CDR3 spans 14 residues. V trimming: 5 bases; J trimming: 4 bases; junction bases outside the gene matches: 4. CDR3: CASSQTGPTGELFF. In nucleotides, the CDR3 is TGTGCCAGCAGCCAGACAGGGCCCACCGGGGAGCTGTTTTTT.